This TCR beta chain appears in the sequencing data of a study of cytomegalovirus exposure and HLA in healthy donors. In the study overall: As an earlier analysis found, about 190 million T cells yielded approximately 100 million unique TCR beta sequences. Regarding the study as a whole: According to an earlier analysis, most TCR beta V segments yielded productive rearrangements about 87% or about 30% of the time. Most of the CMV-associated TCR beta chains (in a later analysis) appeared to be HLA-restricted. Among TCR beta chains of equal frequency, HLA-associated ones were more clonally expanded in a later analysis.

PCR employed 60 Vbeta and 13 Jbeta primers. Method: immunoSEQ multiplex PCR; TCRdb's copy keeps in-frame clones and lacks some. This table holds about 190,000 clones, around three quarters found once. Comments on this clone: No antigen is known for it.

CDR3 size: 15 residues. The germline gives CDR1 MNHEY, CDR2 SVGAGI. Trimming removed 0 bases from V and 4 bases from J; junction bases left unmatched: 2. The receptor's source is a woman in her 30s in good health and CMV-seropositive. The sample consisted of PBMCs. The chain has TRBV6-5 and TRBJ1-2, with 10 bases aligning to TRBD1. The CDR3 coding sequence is TGTGCCAGCAGTTACTCGACAGGGGGCATCTATGGCTACACCTTC. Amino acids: CASSYSTGGIYGYTF.